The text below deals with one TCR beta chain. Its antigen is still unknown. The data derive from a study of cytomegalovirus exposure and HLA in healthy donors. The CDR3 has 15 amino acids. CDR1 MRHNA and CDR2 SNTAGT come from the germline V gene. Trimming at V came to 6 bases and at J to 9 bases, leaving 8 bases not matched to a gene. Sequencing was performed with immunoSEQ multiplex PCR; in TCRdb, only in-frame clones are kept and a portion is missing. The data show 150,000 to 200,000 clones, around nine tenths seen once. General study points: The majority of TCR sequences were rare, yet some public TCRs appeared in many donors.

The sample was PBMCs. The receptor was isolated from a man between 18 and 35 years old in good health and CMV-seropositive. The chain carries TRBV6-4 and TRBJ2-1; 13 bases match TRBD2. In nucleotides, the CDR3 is TGTGCCAGCAGCCCCAGGACTAGCGGGGGCTTTGAGCAGTTCTTC. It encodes CASSPRTSGGFEQFF.